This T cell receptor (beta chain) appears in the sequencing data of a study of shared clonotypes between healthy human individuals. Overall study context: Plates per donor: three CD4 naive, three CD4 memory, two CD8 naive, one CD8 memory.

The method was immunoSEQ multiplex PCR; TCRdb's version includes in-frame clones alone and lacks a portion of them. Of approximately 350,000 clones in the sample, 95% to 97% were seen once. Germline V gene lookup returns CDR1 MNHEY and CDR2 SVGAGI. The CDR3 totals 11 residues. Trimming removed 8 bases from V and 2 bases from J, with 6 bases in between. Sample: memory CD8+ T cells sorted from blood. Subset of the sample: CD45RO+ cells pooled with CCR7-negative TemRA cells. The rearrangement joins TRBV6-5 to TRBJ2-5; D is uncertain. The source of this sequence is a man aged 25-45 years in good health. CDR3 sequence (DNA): TGTGCCAGCCGACATCAAGAGACCCAGTACTTC. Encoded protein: CASRHQETQYF.